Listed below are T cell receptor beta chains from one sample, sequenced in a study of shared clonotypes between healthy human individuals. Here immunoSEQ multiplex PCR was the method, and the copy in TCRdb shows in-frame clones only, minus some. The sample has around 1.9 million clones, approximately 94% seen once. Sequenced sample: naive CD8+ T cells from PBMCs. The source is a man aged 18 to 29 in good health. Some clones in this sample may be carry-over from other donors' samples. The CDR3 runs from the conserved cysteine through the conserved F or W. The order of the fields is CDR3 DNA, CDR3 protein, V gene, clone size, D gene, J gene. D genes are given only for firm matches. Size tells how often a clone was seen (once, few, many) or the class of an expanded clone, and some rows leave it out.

CDR3 DNA: TGTGCCAGCAGTTACGGACCGCTGAAAGGCTACACCTTC
CDR3 protein: CASSYGPLKGYTF
V gene: TRBV6-6
clone size: .
D gene: .
J gene: TRBJ1-2

CDR3 DNA: TGTGCCATCGACGCGGGAGACCCAGATACGCAGTATTTT
CDR3 protein: CAIDAGDPDTQYF
V gene: TRBV10-3
clone size: .
D gene: TRBD2
J gene: TRBJ2-3

CDR3 DNA: TGTGCCAGCAGTGCGACTGGGCTCACCGGGGAGCTGTTTTTT
CDR3 protein: CASSATGLTGELFF
V gene: TRBV6-4
clone size: .
D gene: .
J gene: TRBJ2-2

CDR3 DNA: TGTGCCAGCAGCTTGGCCGGGCTTTGGGAGGACGAGCAGTACTTC
CDR3 protein: CASSLAGLWEDEQYF
V gene: TRBV5-5
clone size: .
D gene: .
J gene: TRBJ2-7

CDR3 DNA: TGTGCCAGCAGGCCGGACAGGTCGGAGGAGACCCAGTACTTC
CDR3 protein: CASRPDRSEETQYF
V gene: TRBV7-9
clone size: .
D gene: TRBD1
J gene: TRBJ2-5

CDR3 DNA: TGTGCCAGCTCACCCTCCCGGGACCCAAAAGCGGCTTTCTTT
CDR3 protein: CASSPSRDPKAAFF
V gene: TRBV18
clone size: .
D gene: .
J gene: TRBJ1-1

CDR3 DNA: TGTGCCAGCAGCCCCCTTGGGGCGCAGTATTTT
CDR3 protein: CASSPLGAQYF
V gene: TRBV9
clone size: .
D gene: .
J gene: TRBJ2-3

CDR3 DNA: TGTGCCAGCAGTTTAATCGGGACCGCCGGGGGCAATCAGCCCCAGCATTTT
CDR3 protein: CASSLIGTAGGNQPQHF
V gene: TRBV27
clone size: few
D gene: .
J gene: TRBJ1-5

CDR3 DNA: TGCGCCAGCAGGCAGGGTAACACTGAAGCTTTCTTT
CDR3 protein: CASRQGNTEAFF
V gene: TRBV5-1
clone size: .
D gene: .
J gene: TRBJ1-1

CDR3 DNA: TGTGCCAGCAGCCGAGCTTGGGGTCCACGGGAGACCCAGTACTTC
CDR3 protein: CASSRAWGPRETQYF
V gene: TRBV27
clone size: .
D gene: .
J gene: TRBJ2-5

CDR3 DNA: TGTGCCAGCAGCACTGGGACCACCGGGACAGGGGGACAAGAGACCCAGTACTTC
CDR3 protein: CASSTGTTGTGGQETQYF
V gene: TRBV7-9
clone size: .
D gene: TRBD1
J gene: TRBJ2-5

CDR3 DNA: TGCGCCAGCAGCCAAGAGGGAGGGACCTACAATGAGCAGTTCTTC
CDR3 protein: CASSQEGGTYNEQFF
V gene: TRBV4-1
clone size: .
D gene: TRBD2
J gene: TRBJ2-1

CDR3 DNA: TGTGCCAGCAGCTTAGAAGCGGGCTTCTACAATGAGCAGTTCTTC
CDR3 protein: CASSLEAGFYNEQFF
V gene: TRBV7-9
clone size: .
D gene: .
J gene: TRBJ2-1

CDR3 DNA: TGTGCCAGCAGCTTAGGTCTAGCGGGAGTAATGAATGAGCAGTTCTTC
CDR3 protein: CASSLGLAGVMNEQFF
V gene: TRBV5-4
clone size: once
D gene: TRBD2
J gene: TRBJ2-1

CDR3 DNA: TGTGCCAGCAGTTATGGACCCTGGGGCTATGGCTACACCTTC
CDR3 protein: CASSYGPWGYGYTF
V gene: TRBV27
clone size: .
D gene: .
J gene: TRBJ1-2

CDR3 DNA: TGTGCCACCAGCAGAGGGGGCGGGATAAGAACCTACGAGCAGTACTTC
CDR3 protein: CATSRGGGIRTYEQYF
V gene: TRBV15
clone size: .
D gene: .
J gene: TRBJ2-7

CDR3 DNA: TGTGCCAGCAGTTCAAACGACCGGGACAGAGTATACCAAGAGACCCAGTACTTC
CDR3 protein: CASSSNDRDRVYQETQYF
V gene: TRBV27
clone size: .
D gene: TRBD1
J gene: TRBJ2-5